This TCR beta chain originates from a study of T cells after yellow fever vaccination. This clonotype turned up a few times. TCRdb processed the 5' RACE reads anew with MiXCR; each CDR3 protein has one entry. Of a few hundred thousand distinct CDR3 sequences in the sample, around 5.3% were seen once. The V gene's germline CDR1 is SNHLY and CDR2 FYNNEI. The CDR3 extends over 13 amino acids. Trimming took 7 bases from V and 2 from J, leaving 11 bases between them. The sample was CD4+ T cells sorted from PBMCs, taken on the day of the yellow fever booster vaccination. The receptor comes from a man between 18 and 35 years old who received the YFV17D yellow fever vaccine. This chain joins TRBV2 and TRBJ1-1, with unresolved D. CDR3 sequence: CASKIEENTEAFF. The CDR3 DNA reads as TGTGCCAGCAAAATCGAGGAAAACACTGAAGCTTTCTTT.